These 18 T cell receptor beta chains came from one sample sequenced in a study of T cells after yellow fever vaccination. TCRdb passed the 5' RACE reads through MiXCR, listing each CDR3 protein once. The sample contains fewer than 100,000 distinct CDR3 sequences, over 8% of which appear only once. This sample comprised CD8+ T cells not binding an NS4B(214-222) dextramer, sorted from PBMCs, obtained less than 16 days after the first yellow fever vaccination. The source is a man between 18 and 29 years old who received the YFV17D yellow fever vaccine.

The chain has TRBV15 and TRBJ2-5; unclear D gene. Germline assignment: CDR1 LNHNV and CDR2 YYDKDF (reference sequence). Trimming pared 1 base from V and 5 bases from J, leaving 11 bases between. The CDR3 extends over 14 amino acids. The CDR3 DNA sequence: TGTGCCACCAGCAGAGCTAAGGGTGGCGAGACCCAGTACTTC. Translated, it gives CATSRAKGGETQYF.

On this clonotype itself: At one boundary the junction diverges from the germline segment, which might be a read error. The CDR3, as DNA: TGCTCCAGCAGCCATGGCAGTCACCCTGGATATGAGCAGTTCTTC. Residues: CSSSHGSHPGYEQFF. The chain has TRBV4-3 and TRBJ2-1; D gene uncertain. The CDR3 runs 15 residues. Looked up from germline, CDR1 is LGHNA and CDR2 is YSLEER.

This clonotype was seen a few times. The genes are TRBV4-3 and TRBJ2-7; D is perhaps TRBD2 (8 bases). With 6 bases removed from V and 4 bases from J, the gap between germline ends came to 19 bases. Germline V CDR1 and CDR2: LGHNA, YSLEER. The CDR3 sequence is 15 residues long. CDR3 sequence: CASSKGAGGAYEQYF. The CDR3 DNA sequence: TGCGCCAGCAGTAAGGGGGCGGGGGGTGCTTACGAGCAGTACTTC.

Only a few counts were recorded for this clonotype. The chain carries TRBV6-2 or TRBV6-3 and TRBJ1-1; the match to TRBD1 covers 8 bases. The CDR3 extends over 17 amino acids. J lost 5 bases, V lost 5 bases, and 16 bases had no gene match. Germline loops: CDR1 MNHEY, CDR2 SVGEGT. The CDR3 here is CASSLYPPGQGPTEAFF. The CDR3 coding sequence is TGTGCCAGCAGTCTCTATCCCCCCGGACAGGGCCCAACTGAAGCTTTCTTT.

This clonotype showed up many times. This chain links TRBV7-6 with TRBJ2-5; 7 bases are a match to TRBD2. The germline V gene has CDR1 SGHVS and CDR2 FNYEAQ. V lost 3 bases and J lost 1; bases outside the gene matches: 8. The CDR3 length is 16 residues. DNA for the CDR3: TGTGCCAGCAGCTTCAGTGGGGGGGGAGCCCAAGAGACCCAGTACTTC. As protein: CASSFSGGGAQETQYF.

The chain uses TRBV29-1 and TRBJ2-3, with TRBD1 matching 8 bases. V was clipped by 8 bases and J by 4 bases; unmatched bases: 20. CDR1 is SQVTM, CDR2 ANQGSEA, per germline. The CDR3 contains 17 residues. The CDR3 nucleotides are TGCAGCCCTTACGGACAGGGAAAAGGAGGAAGGGCAGATACGCAGTATTTT. This gives the protein CSPYGQGKGGRADTQYF.

This clonotype has a handful of counts. The V call is TRBV4-1, the J call TRBJ2-1, with D possibly TRBD2 on 5 matching bases. V gave up 0 bases and J gave up 8 bases, with 14 bases separating them. The CDR3 is made up of 15 amino acids. Germline V gene sequence: CDR1 MGHRA, CDR2 YSYEKL. CDR3 in DNA: TGCGCCAGCAGCCAAGAGCGACGGGGAGTCGATGAGCAGTTCTTC. This codes for CASSQERRGVDEQFF.

The V gene is TRBV3-1, the J gene TRBJ2-1; D perhaps matches TRBD1 (6 bases). The CDR3 spans 15 residues. The germline V gene encodes CDR1 LGHDT and CDR2 YNNKEL (reference sequence). The V end lost 2 bases, the J end lost 4 bases, and 12 bases lay between the germline ends. In DNA form, the CDR3 reads TGTGCCAGCAGCCAAAGGCAGGGGAATTACAATGAGCAGTTCTTC. It encodes CASSQRQGNYNEQFF.

This clonotype was counted between two and nine times. The genes are TRBV12-5 and TRBJ2-7, with TRBD2 identical over 8 bases. This CDR3 spans 14 amino acids. Germline V gene sequence: CDR1 LGHNT, CDR2 FRNRAP. With V trimmed by 8 bases and J by 0 bases, 6 bases remained unmatched. DNA of the CDR3: TGTGCTAGTCGGCCAGCGGGGGCCTCCTACGAGCAGTACTTC. It codes for CASRPAGASYEQYF.

V usage is TRBV7-9 and J usage is TRBJ2-1; D gene ambiguous. V lost 7 bases to trimming and J lost 4 bases, with 11 bases between them. This CDR3 has 13 residues. The V gene's germline CDR1 is SEHNR and CDR2 FQNEAQ (reference sequence). The CDR3 region is CASTPPRYNEQFF. The CDR3, as DNA: TGTGCCAGCACGCCTCCCCGTTACAATGAGCAGTTCTTC. Using reference TRBV7-9 and TRBJ2-1 for the parts outside the CDR3, the full variable domain is DTGVSQNPRHKITKRGQNVTFRCDPISEHNRLYWYRQTLGQGPEFLTYFQNEAQLEKSRLLSDRFSAERPKGSFSTLEIQRTEQGDSAMYLCASTPPRYNEQFFGPGTRLTVL.

This clonotype has a handful of counts. The rearrangement links TRBV27 to TRBJ2-4; D ambiguous. The CDR3 has 13 residues. The V end lost 3 bases, the J end lost 2 bases, and 5 bases lay between the germline ends. Germline values: CDR1 MNHEY, CDR2 SMNVEV (reference sequence). CDR3 protein: CASSFTSKNIQYF. In nucleotides, the CDR3 is TGTGCCAGCAGTTTCACGTCCAAAAACATTCAGTACTTC.

This chain joins TRBV6-5 and TRBJ2-3; 8 bases agree with TRBD1. Germline assignment: CDR1 MNHEY and CDR2 SVGAGI. This CDR3 spans 16 amino acids. Germline trimming cut 0 bases from V and 4 bases from J; bases unmatched to any gene: 6. CDR3 sequence reads: CASSYSPDREADTQYF. As DNA, the CDR3 is TGTGCCAGCAGTTACTCCCCGGACAGGGAGGCAGATACGCAGTATTTT.

This clonotype was detected once. This rearrangement joins TRBV4-3 to TRBJ1-6; perhaps TRBD1 as D (5 bases). This CDR3 is built from 18 residues. Looked up from germline, CDR1 is LGHNA and CDR2 is YSLEER. V dropped 0 bases and J dropped 1 base, with 13 bases sitting between them. The CDR3 DNA sequence: TGCGCCAGCAGCCAAGATGAAGGGGCTAGGTCCTATAATTCACCCCTCCACTTT. Translating it yields CASSQDEGARSYNSPLHF.

This clonotype came up many times. CDR3 amino acids: CASSYGPGPTQYF. CDR3 DNA: TGTGCCAGCAGCTATGGACCGGGACCCACGCAGTATTTT. The V gene is TRBV5-6, the J gene TRBJ2-3, with D perhaps given as TRBD1 or TRBD2 (5 bases each). Germline lookup yields CDR1 SGHDT and CDR2 YYEEEE. This CDR3 contains 13 residues. Trimming removed 3 bases at V and 9 bases at J, with 14 bases between.

The chain carries TRBV4-3 and TRBJ2-3, with TRBD2 matching 15 bases. CDR1 is LGHNA and CDR2 is YSLEER in the germline V gene. J was trimmed by 6 bases and V by 4 bases; bases with no gene match: 2. This CDR3 spans 15 amino acids. The CDR3 bases are TGCGCCAGCAGCCCCGGGACTAGCGGGGGGGATACGCAGTATTTT. Amino acids: CASSPGTSGGDTQYF.

The chain couples TRBV7-3 to TRBJ2-1, with TRBD2 identical over 14 bases. V trimming: 5 bases; J trimming: 6 bases; junction bases outside the gene matches: 3. This CDR3 is built from 15 residues. Per the germline V gene, CDR1 is SGHTA and CDR2 is FQGTGA. CDR3: CASSIGTSGGNEQFF. The CDR3 DNA follows: TGTGCCAGCAGCATTGGGACTAGCGGGGGCAATGAGCAGTTCTTC.

This clonotype was counted between two and nine times. The chain links TRBV4-1 to TRBJ2-2; no clear D gene. This CDR3 has 17 residues. Germline V gene lookup returns CDR1 MGHRA and CDR2 YSYEKL. V was shortened by 2 bases and J by 5 bases, with 18 bases between the two germline ends. The CDR3 spells CASSQSGGGVNTGELFF. The CDR3, as DNA: TGCGCCAGCAGCCAATCAGGCGGTGGGGTTAATACCGGGGAGCTGTTTTTT.

This clonotype was seen ten or more times. This chain connects TRBV3-1 to TRBJ2-3, with TRBD1 identical over 10 bases. V shed 7 bases, J shed 2 bases, and the junction held 6 bases outside the gene matches. The CDR3 loop spans 15 amino acids. The germline gives CDR1 LGHDT, CDR2 YNNKEL (reference sequence). In DNA form, the CDR3 reads TGTGCCAGCAAGGGGGACAGGGGCCTCACAGATACGCAGTATTTT. It translates to CASKGDRGLTDTQYF.